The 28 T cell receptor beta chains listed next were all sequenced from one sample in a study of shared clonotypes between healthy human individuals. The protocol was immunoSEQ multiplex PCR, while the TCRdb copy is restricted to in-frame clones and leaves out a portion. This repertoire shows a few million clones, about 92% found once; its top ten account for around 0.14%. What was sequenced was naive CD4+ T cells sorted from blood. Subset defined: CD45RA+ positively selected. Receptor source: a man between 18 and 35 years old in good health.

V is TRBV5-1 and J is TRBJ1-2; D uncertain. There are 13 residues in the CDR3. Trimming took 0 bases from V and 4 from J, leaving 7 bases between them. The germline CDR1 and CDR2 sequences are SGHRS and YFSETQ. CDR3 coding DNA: TGCGCCAGCAGCTTGGATCACTCCTATGGCTACACCTTC. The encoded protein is CASSLDHSYGYTF.

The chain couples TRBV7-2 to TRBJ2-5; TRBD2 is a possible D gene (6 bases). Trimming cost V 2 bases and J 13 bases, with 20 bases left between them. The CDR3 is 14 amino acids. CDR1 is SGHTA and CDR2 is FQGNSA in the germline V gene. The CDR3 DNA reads TGTGCCAGCAGCTTACGGCCCGGGGGACCCTTGAGGTACTTC. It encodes CASSLRPGGPLRYF.

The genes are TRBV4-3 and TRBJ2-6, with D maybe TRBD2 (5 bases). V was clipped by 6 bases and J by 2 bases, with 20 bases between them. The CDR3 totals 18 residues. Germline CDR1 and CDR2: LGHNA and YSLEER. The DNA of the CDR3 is TGCGCCAGCAGTGGTCGGGGTCAGTCTACCCCTGGGGCCAACGTCCTGACTTTC. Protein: CASSGRGQSTPGANVLTF.

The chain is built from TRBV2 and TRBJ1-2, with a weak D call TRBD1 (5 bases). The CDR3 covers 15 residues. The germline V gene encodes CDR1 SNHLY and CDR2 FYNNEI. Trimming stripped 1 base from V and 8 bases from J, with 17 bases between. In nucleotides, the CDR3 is TGTGCCAGCAGTGAAGGGGCAGGGTCCGCTCAAGGCTACACCTTC. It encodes CASSEGAGSAQGYTF.

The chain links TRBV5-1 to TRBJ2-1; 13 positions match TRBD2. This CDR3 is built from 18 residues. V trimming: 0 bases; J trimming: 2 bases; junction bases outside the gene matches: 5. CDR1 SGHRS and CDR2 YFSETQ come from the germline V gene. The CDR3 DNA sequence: TGCGCCAGCAGCTTGGGACTAGCGGGGGGCCCTACCTACAATGAGCAGTTCTTC. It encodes CASSLGLAGGPTYNEQFF.

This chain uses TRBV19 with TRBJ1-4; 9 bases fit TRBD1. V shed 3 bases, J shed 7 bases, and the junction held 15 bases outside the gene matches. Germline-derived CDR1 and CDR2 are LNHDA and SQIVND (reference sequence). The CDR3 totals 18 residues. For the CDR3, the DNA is TGTGCCAGTAGTATCTCTGTCCCGGGACAGGGAAGGGCTGAAAAACTGTTTTTT. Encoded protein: CASSISVPGQGRAEKLFF.

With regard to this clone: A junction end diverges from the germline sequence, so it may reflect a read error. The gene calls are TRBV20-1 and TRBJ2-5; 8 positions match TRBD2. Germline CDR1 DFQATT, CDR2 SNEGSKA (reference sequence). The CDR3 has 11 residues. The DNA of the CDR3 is TGCAGTGCTTCTTTGATCAGCGGGGGCAACTTC. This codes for CSASLISGGNF.

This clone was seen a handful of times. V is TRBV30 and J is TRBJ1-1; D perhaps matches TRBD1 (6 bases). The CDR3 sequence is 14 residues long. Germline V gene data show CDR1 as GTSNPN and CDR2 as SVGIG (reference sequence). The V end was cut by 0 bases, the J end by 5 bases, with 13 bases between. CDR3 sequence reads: CAWSVLVGGTEAFF. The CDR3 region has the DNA TGTGCCTGGAGTGTACTAGTAGGGGGGACTGAAGCTTTCTTT.

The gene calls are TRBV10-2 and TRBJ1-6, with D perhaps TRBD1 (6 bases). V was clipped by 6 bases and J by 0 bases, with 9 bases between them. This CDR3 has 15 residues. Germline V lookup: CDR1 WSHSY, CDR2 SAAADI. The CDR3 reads CASRGASSYNSPLHF. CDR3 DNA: TGCGCCAGCAGGGGGGCAAGCTCCTATAATTCACCCCTCCACTTT.

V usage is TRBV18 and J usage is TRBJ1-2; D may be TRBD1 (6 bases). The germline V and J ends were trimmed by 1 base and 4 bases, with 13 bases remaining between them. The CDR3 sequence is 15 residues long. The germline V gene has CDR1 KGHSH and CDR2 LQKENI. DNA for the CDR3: TGTGCCAGCTCACCACTCCCACAGGGCCTCTATGGCTACACCTTC. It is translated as CASSPLPQGLYGYTF.

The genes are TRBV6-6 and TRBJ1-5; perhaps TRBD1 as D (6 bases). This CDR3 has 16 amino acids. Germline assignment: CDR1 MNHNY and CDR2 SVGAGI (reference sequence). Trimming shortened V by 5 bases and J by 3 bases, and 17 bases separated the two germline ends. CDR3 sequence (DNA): TGTGCCAGCAGTAGCACCACGGGACAACTCAATCAGCCCCAGCATTTT. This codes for CASSSTTGQLNQPQHF.

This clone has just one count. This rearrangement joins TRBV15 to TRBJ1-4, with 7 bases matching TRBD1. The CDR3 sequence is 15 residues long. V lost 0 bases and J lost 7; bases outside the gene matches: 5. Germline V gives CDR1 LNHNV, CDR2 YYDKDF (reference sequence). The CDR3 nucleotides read TGTGCCACCAGCAGAGAAGGACAGGCGGTTGAAAAACTGTTTTTT. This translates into CATSREGQAVEKLFF.

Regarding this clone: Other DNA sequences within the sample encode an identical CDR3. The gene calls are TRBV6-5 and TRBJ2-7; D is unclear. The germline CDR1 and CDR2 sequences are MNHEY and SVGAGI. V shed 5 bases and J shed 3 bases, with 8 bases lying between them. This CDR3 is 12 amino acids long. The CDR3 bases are TGTGCCAGCAGTCACGACCGCTACGAGCAGTACTTC. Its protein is CASSHDRYEQYF.

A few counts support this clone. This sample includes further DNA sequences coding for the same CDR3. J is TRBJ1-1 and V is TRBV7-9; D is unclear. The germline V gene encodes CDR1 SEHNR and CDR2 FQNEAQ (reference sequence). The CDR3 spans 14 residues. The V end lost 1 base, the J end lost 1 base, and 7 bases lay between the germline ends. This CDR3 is CASSLGVGNTEAFF. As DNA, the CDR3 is TGTGCCAGCAGCTTAGGTGTAGGGAACACTGAAGCTTTCTTT.

The DNA of the CDR3 is TGTGCCAGCAGCATGTACCAAGAGACCCAGTACTTC. Residues: CASSMYQETQYF. V gene TRBV7-2 combines with J gene TRBJ2-5; D gene unclear. This CDR3 comprises 12 residues. Per germline, CDR1 SGHTA and CDR2 FQGNSA. V shed 5 bases and J shed 0 bases, with 4 bases lying between them.

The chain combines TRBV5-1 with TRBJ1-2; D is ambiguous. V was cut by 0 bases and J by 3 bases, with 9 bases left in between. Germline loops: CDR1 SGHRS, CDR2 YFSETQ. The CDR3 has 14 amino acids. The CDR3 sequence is CASSLVGSDYGYTF. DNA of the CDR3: TGCGCCAGCAGCTTGGTTGGCAGCGACTATGGCTACACCTTC.

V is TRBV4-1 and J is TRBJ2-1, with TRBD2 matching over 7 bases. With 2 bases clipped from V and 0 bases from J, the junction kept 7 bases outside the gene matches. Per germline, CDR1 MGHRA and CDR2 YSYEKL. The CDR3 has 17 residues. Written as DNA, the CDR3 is TGCGCCAGCAGCCAACCAAGGCGGGGGAGCTCCTACAATGAGCAGTTCTTC. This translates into CASSQPRRGSSYNEQFF.

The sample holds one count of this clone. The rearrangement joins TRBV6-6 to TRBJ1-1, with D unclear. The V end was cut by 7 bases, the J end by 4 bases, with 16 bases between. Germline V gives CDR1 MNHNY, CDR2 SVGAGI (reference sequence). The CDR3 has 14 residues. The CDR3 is CASTDRQSSTEAFF. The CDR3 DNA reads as TGTGCCAGCACCGATCGGCAGAGCAGCACTGAAGCTTTCTTT.

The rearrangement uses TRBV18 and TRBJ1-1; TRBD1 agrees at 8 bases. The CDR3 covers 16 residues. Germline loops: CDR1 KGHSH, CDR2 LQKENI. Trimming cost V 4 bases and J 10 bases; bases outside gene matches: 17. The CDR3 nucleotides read TGTGCCAGCTCACTAACTACGGCCCAGGGGGCCGGGGGAGCTTTCTTT. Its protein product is CASSLTTAQGAGGAFF.

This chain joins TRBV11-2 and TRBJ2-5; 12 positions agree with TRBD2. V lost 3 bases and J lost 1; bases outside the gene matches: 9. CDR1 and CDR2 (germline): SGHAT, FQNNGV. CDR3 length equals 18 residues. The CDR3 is CASSFHTSGGLLQETQYF. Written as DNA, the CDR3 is TGTGCCAGCAGCTTTCACACTAGCGGGGGGCTCCTCCAAGAGACCCAGTACTTC.

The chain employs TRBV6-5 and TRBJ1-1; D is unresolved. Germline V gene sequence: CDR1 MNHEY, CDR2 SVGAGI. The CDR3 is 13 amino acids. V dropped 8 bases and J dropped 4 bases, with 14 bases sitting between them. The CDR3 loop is CASGPGWRTEAFF. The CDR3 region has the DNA TGTGCCAGCGGACCGGGATGGCGCACTGAAGCTTTCTTT.

The chain's CDR3 is CASSPPGGSGGYTF. In DNA, the CDR3 is TGTGCCAGCAGCCCACCGGGGGGGTCAGGAGGCTACACCTTC. V is TRBV6-6 and J is TRBJ1-2; D might be TRBD1 (5 bases). Germline V gene data show CDR1 as MNHNY and CDR2 as SVGAGI (reference sequence). V lost 6 bases and J 8 bases, leaving 19 bases between the germline ends. The CDR3 is 14 amino acids.

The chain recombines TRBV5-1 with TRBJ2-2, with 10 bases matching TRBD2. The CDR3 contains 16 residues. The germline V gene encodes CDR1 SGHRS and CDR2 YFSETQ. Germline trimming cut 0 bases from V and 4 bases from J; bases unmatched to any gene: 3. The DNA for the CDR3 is TGCGCCAGCAGCTTGGTCCCTAGCGGGGGCACCGGGGAGCTGTTTTTT. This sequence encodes CASSLVPSGGTGELFF.

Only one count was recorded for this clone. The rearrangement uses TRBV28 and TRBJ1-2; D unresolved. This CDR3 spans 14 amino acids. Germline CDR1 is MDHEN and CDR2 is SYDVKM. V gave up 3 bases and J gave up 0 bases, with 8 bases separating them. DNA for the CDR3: TGTGCCAGCAGTTTGAGGCAGACTAACTATGGCTACACCTTC. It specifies CASSLRQTNYGYTF.

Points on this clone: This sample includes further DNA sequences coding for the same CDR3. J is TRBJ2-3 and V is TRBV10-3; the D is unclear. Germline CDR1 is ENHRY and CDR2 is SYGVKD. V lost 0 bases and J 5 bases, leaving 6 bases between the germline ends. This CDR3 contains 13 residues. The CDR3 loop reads CAISESTGDTQYF. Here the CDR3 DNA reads TGTGCCATCAGTGAGTCTACGGGAGATACGCAGTATTTT.

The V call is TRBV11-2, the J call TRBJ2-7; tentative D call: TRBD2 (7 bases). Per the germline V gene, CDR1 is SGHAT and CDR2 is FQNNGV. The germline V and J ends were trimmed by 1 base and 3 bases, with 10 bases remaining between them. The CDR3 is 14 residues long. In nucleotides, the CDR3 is TGTGCCAGCAGCTTAGGCGGGGGCCACTACGAGCAGTACTTC. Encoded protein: CASSLGGGHYEQYF.

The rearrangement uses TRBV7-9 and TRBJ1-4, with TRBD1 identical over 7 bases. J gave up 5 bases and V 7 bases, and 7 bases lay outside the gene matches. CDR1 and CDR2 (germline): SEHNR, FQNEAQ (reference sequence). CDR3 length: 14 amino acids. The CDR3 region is CASTYRGGNEKLFF. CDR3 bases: TGTGCCAGCACCTACAGGGGTGGCAATGAAAAACTGTTTTTT.

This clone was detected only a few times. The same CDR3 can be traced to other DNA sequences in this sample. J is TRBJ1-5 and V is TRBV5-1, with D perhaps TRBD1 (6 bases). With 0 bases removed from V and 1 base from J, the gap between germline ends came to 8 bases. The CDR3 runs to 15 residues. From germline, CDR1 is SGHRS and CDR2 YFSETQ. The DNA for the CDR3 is TGCGCCAGCAGCTTGGGGCAGGGGAGCAATCAGCCCCAGCATTTT. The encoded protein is CASSLGQGSNQPQHF.